This TCR beta chain was retrieved from a study of human T cells and chemical hapten exposure. This clonotype was seen at least ten times. From the RACE reads, TCRdb called clonotypes with MiXCR, one entry per CDR3 protein. The table has roughly 120,000 distinct CDR3 sequences, about 9.4% seen once. The V end was cut by 6 bases, the J end by 5 bases, with 19 bases between. This CDR3 has 15 residues. Germline values: CDR1 MNHEY, CDR2 SVGAGI. As to time point: healthy volunteer bleed at 2 weeks. The authors extracted total RNA from unfractionated whole blood. The chain combines TRBV6-5 with TRBJ1-1; D is unclear. The receptor was isolated from a male donor in good health. Some clones in this sample may be carry-over from other donors' samples. The sequencing sample was made of whole blood. CDR3 coding DNA: TGTGCCAGCAGCCCTATCCCAACCGGCGCGACTGAAGCTTTCTTT. Its protein is CASSPIPTGATEAFF.